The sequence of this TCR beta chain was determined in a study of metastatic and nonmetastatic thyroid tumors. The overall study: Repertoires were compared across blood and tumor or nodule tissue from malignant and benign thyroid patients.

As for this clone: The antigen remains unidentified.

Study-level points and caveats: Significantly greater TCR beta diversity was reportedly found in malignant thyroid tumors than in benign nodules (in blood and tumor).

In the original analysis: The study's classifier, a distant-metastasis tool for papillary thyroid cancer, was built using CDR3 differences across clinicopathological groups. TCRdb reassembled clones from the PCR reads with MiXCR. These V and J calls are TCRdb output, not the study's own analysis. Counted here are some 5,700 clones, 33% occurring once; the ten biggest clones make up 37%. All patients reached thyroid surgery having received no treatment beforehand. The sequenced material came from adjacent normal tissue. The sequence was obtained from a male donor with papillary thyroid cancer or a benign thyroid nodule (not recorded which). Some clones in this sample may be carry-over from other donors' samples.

The CDR3 nucleotides read TGCGCCAGCAGCTTCCGGGACATGGGACAAGAGCAGTACTTC. It codes for CASSFRDMGQEQYF. This sequence joins TRBV5-1 and TRBJ2-7; D is possibly TRBD1 (6 bases). Per the germline V gene, CDR1 is SGHRS and CDR2 is YFSETQ. V was shortened by 2 bases and J by 7 bases, with 16 bases between the two germline ends. CDR3 length: 14 residues. Based on the CDR3 plus reference TRBV5-1 and TRBJ2-7, the full variable domain is KAGVTQTPRYLIKTRGQQVTLSCSPISGHRSVSWYQQTPGQGLQFLFEYFSETQRNKGNFPGRFSGRQFSNSRSEMNVSTLELGDSALYLCASSFRDMGQEQYFGPGTRLTVT.